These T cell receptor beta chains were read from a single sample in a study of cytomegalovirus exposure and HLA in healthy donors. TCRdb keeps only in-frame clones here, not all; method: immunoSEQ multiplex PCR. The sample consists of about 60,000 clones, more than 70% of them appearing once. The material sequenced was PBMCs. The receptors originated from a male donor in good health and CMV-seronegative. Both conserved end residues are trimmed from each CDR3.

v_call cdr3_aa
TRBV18 ATPGGQKQH
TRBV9 ASSVEDLSGGAYEQY
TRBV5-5 ASSLEGGPNYGYT
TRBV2 ATNPGYEQY
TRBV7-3 ASSLGTSGVTDTQY
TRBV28 ASSSSEGSGNTIY
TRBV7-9 ASSRRDRGHHEQF
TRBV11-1 ASSLESVNEQF
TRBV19 ASSISRRGARDNEKLF
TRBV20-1 SAPLIRGAF
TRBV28 ASSESGPYEQY
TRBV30 AWSVLSRSYEQY
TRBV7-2 ASSYTPSETQY
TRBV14 ASSQSFSRFTDTQY